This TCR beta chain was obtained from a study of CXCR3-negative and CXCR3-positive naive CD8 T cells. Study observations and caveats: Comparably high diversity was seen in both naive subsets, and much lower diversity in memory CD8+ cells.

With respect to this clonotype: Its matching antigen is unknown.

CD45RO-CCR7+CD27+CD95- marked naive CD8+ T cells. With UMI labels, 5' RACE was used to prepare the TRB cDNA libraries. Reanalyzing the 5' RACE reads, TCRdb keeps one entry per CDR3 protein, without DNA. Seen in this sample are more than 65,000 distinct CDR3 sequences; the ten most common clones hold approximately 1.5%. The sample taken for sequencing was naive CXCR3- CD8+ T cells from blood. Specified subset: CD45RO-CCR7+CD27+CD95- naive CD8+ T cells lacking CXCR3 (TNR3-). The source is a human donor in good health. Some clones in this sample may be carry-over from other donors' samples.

CDR3 sequence reads: CASSRDRDNTEAFF. This chain joins TRBV27 and TRBJ1-1; TCRdb returns TRBD1, unconfirmable since there is no DNA. The CDR3 is 14 residues long. The germline V gene encodes CDR1 MNHEY and CDR2 SMNVEV (reference sequence).